One sample yielded the 20 T cell receptor beta chains listed below, sequenced in a study of blood T cell repertoires in COVID-19. Using immunoSEQ multiplex PCR, the repertoire was profiled, and TCRdb retains in-frame clones only, with some absent. The data hold 84,000 or so clones, with 65% to 85% observed a single time. Sequencing was done on a sample of peripheral blood. Receptors originate from a man older than 75 with active or convalescent COVID-19.

The rearrangement links TRBV11-2 to TRBJ2-3; 11 nucleotides agree with TRBD1. This CDR3 is 16 amino acids long. The V and J ends lost 3 bases and 5 bases, in that order; junction bases with no gene match: 7. CDR1 and CDR2 from the germline V gene are SGHAT and FQNNGV. This CDR3 reads CASSLGGQGVIDTQYF. The CDR3 DNA is TGTGCCAGCAGCTTGGGGGGACAGGGGGTCATAGATACGCAGTATTTT.

The chain has TRBV18 and TRBJ1-2; D remains unclear. Germline V gives CDR1 KGHSH, CDR2 LQKENI. The CDR3 is 14 residues long. Deletions cut 6 bases from V and 8 bases from J, with 19 bases between. As DNA, the CDR3 is TGTGCCAGCTCTCCGATGTTCGATGGCTCCGGCTACACCTTC. This gives the protein CASSPMFDGSGYTF.

The chain combines TRBV28 with TRBJ1-4, with 8 bases identical to TRBD1. With 3 bases clipped from V and 5 bases from J, the junction kept 5 bases outside the gene matches. This CDR3 has 15 residues. The germline CDR1 and CDR2 sequences are MDHEN and SYDVKM. In DNA, the CDR3 is TGTGCCAGCAGTTTTGGAAACAGGGGGAATGAAAAACTGTTTTTT. This sequence encodes CASSFGNRGNEKLFF.

The rearrangement links TRBV4-1 to TRBJ1-1; a weak D match, TRBD1 (5 bases). Germline CDR1 and CDR2: MGHRA and YSYEKL. The CDR3 is made up of 18 amino acids. Trimming took off 0 bases at V and 0 bases at J, with 17 bases between the two ends. The CDR3 DNA follows: TGCGCCAGCAGCCAAGATGCGGGAATGACAGCAATGAACACTGAAGCTTTCTTT. It translates to CASSQDAGMTAMNTEAFF.

This chain uses TRBV5-1 with TRBJ1-6; 7 bases agree with TRBD1. The CDR3 has 15 amino acids. Germline loops: CDR1 SGHRS, CDR2 YFSETQ. Trimming removed 4 bases from V and 7 bases from J; junction bases left unmatched: 8. CDR3: CASSEGTEWNSPLHF. The CDR3 DNA follows: TGCGCCAGCAGCGAAGGGACAGAGTGGAATTCACCCCTCCACTTT.

The CDR3 DNA sequence: TGTGCCACCAGCCTCGGAGGGGGGGCCGTTGAGCAGTTCTTC. Amino acid sequence: CATSLGGGAVEQFF. The chain uses TRBV15 and TRBJ2-1, with D perhaps matching TRBD2 (7 bases). With 5 bases removed from V and 9 bases from J, the gap between germline ends came to 17 bases. Germline CDR1 is LNHNV and CDR2 is YYDKDF (reference sequence). CDR3 length: 14 residues.

The gene calls are TRBV21-1 and TRBJ1-2; TRBD1 was called by the table and not checked on the DNA. TRBV21-1 is shown as a pseudogene. The CDR3 spans 18 residues. The CDR3 sequence: CASSDPGTGLETSYGYTF. In nucleotides, the CDR3 is TGTGCCAGCAGCGACCCCGGGACAGGACTAGAGACCAGTTATGGCTACACCTTC.

The CDR3 reads CASSQDFAGGSSYNEQFF. The CDR3 DNA follows: TGCGCCAGCAGCCAAGATTTTGCGGGGGGAAGCTCCTACAATGAGCAGTTCTTC. The V gene is TRBV4-1, the J gene TRBJ2-1; 8 nucleotides agree with TRBD2. The J segment lost 0 bases and the V segment lost 0 bases, leaving 7 bases of the junction unmatched. This CDR3 is 18 amino acids long. The V gene's germline CDR1 is MGHRA and CDR2 YSYEKL.

This chain links TRBV5-1 with TRBJ1-2; D gene ambiguous. The CDR3 length is 14 residues. V was trimmed by 3 bases and J by 0 bases, leaving 9 bases between them. Germline loops: CDR1 SGHRS, CDR2 YFSETQ. The CDR3 region is CASSSGLTNYGYTF. DNA for the CDR3: TGCGCCAGCAGCTCGGGGTTAACTAACTATGGCTACACCTTC.

The chain carries TRBV18 and TRBJ1-1, with a tentative D call TRBD1 (6 bases). V gave up 3 bases and J gave up 8 bases, with 22 bases separating them. Per the germline V gene, CDR1 is KGHSH and CDR2 is LQKENI. This CDR3 has 16 amino acids. The chain's CDR3 is CASSPTDSPRTLEAFF. CDR3 DNA: TGTGCCAGCTCACCGACGGACAGTCCCCGAACATTGGAAGCTTTCTTT.

The rearrangement uses TRBV2 and TRBJ1-1, with D perhaps TRBD1 (6 bases). Germline V gene sequence: CDR1 SNHLY, CDR2 FYNNEI. Trimming removed 2 bases at V and 2 bases at J, with 12 bases between. This CDR3 region has 15 residues. The CDR3 DNA reads TGTGCCAGCAGTGAAAGGGGGGGAACTAACACTGAAGCTTTCTTT. Its translation: CASSERGGTNTEAFF.

This clone has a single count. This sequence joins TRBV19 and TRBJ2-2; 12 nucleotides line up with TRBD1. CDR1 is LNHDA and CDR2 is SQIVND in the germline V gene (reference sequence). V dropped 0 bases and J dropped 7; count of bases not matched to a gene: 12. The CDR3 has 19 amino acids. The CDR3 DNA follows: TGTGCCAGTAGTATAGATCTGGGGTTTGGGACAGGGGGCATCGGGGAGCTGTTTTTT. Residues: CASSIDLGFGTGGIGELFF.

The gene calls are TRBV6-2 or TRBV6-3 and TRBJ2-2; 15 bases match TRBD2. Looked up from germline, CDR1 is MNHEY and CDR2 is SVGEGT. The ends lost 6 bases at V and 0 bases at J; junction bases unmatched: 2. The CDR3 consists of 17 residues. The CDR3, as DNA: TGTGCCAGCAGCGGGACTAGCGGGAGGACGAACACCGGGGAGCTGTTTTTT. Translating gives CASSGTSGRTNTGELFF.

The gene calls are TRBV5-1 and TRBJ2-7; perhaps TRBD1 as D (6 bases). The CDR3 totals 15 residues. Deletions cut 2 bases from V and 2 bases from J, with 14 bases between. The germline V gene has CDR1 SGHRS and CDR2 YFSETQ. CDR3 bases: TGCGCCAGCAGCTTCGGAACAGGGAACACCTACGAGCAGTACTTC. Translated, it gives CASSFGTGNTYEQYF.

A single count supports this clone. The chain carries TRBV7-2 and TRBJ2-7; TRBD1 aligns across 9 bases. V lost 1 base to trimming and J lost 5 bases; unmatched junction nucleotides: 3. Germline V gives CDR1 SGHTA, CDR2 FQGNSA. This CDR3 is built from 14 residues. CDR3 protein: CASSLGGQGNEQYF. The CDR3 DNA follows: TGTGCCAGCAGCTTAGGGGGACAGGGTAACGAGCAGTACTTC.

This chain joins TRBV19 and TRBJ1-5; 12 bases are a match to TRBD1. The V segment lost 3 bases and the J segment 3 bases; nucleotides outside the gene matches: 9. Germline CDR1 and CDR2: LNHDA and SQIVND (reference sequence). This CDR3 region has 18 residues. CDR3 coding DNA: TGTGCCAGTAGTATGACCGCTCCGGGACAGGGGGCCAATCAGCCCCAGCATTTT. This encodes CASSMTAPGQGANQPQHF.

The CDR3 loop reads CASSPGHRDSIQDSNQPQHF. The CDR3 DNA follows: TGTGCCAGCAGCCCCGGACACCGGGACTCAATACAGGATAGCAATCAGCCCCAGCATTTT. The chain couples TRBV7-8 to TRBJ1-5; D possibly corresponds to TRBD1 (5 bases). The germline gives CDR1 SGHVS, CDR2 FQNEAQ. CDR3 length: 20 amino acids. Trimming cost V 5 bases and J 0 bases, with 26 bases left between them. Together with reference TRBV7-8 and TRBJ1-5, the CDR3 gives the full variable domain: GAGVSQSPRYKVAKRGQDVALRCDPISGHVSLFWYQQALGQGPEFLTYFQNEAQLDKSGLPSDRFFAERPEGSVSTLKIQRTQQEDSAVYLCASSPGHRDSIQDSNQPQHFGDGTRLSIL.

On this clone: Other nucleotide sequences in the sample specify the same CDR3. The rearrangement joins TRBV18 to TRBJ2-7; TRBD1 aligns across 11 bases. V shed 5 bases, J shed 2 bases, and the junction held 2 bases outside the gene matches. CDR3 length equals 14 residues. Germline V gives CDR1 KGHSH, CDR2 LQKENI. The CDR3, as DNA: TGTGCCAGCTCATCGGGACAGGGGGCCTACGAGCAGTACTTC. Residues: CASSSGQGAYEQYF. Variable domain in full (rest from reference TRBV18 and TRBJ2-7): NAGVMQNPRHLVRRRGQEARLRCSPMKGHSHVYWYRQLPEEGLKFMVYLQKENIIDESGMPKERFSAEFPKEGPSILRIQQVVRGDSAAYFCASSSGQGAYEQYFGPGTRLTVT.

Comment on this clone: One junction end does not reproduce the germline sequence, and a read error may be involved. This chain connects TRBV3-1 (or the pseudogene TRBV3-2) to TRBJ2-1; D unclear. The CDR3 totals 15 residues. The germline gives CDR1 LGHDT, CDR2 YNNKEL (reference sequence). In DNA form, the CDR3 reads TGTGCCAGCAGTCAAGACTGGTATAGTGACAATGAGCAGTTCTTC. The encoded protein is CASSQDWYSDNEQFF.

V usage is TRBV14 and J usage is TRBJ2-7; 14 nucleotides align to TRBD2. The CDR3 is 16 amino acids. Germline CDR1 and CDR2: SGHDN and FVKESK. After removal of 4 bases from V and 4 bases from J, the junction contained 6 bases not matched to a gene. CDR3: CASSPTGLAGVYEQYF. The CDR3 region has the DNA TGTGCCAGCAGCCCAACGGGACTAGCGGGAGTTTACGAGCAGTACTTC.